This TCR beta chain was obtained from a study of blood T cell repertoires in COVID-19. Study-wide context: Samples representing acute and convalescent COVID-19 were sourced from the United States, Italy and Spain. PBMCs, B-cell-depleted T cells, or T cells were the source of the cDNA or gDNA that made up the material.

Per the original data handling: Reference gene primer amplification gave estimated nucleated cell counts. Here immunoSEQ multiplex PCR was the method, and the copy in TCRdb shows in-frame clones only, minus some. That table supplies the V and J calls and clone size; D and trimming were determined from the DNA. Of about 32,000 clones listed, less than 95% were seen once; the top ten hold 0.95% to 1.1%. Germline V lookup: CDR1 MNHEY, CDR2 SMNVEV (reference sequence). The V and J ends lost 2 bases and 1 base respectively, with 9 bases between them. The CDR3 contains 14 residues. The chain has TRBV27 and TRBJ2-7, with D hard to call. The sample comprised peripheral blood. The TCR originated in a man between 65 and 85 years old with active or convalescent COVID-19. CDR3 sequence reads: CASSLKPISYEQYF. The CDR3 region has the DNA TGTGCCAGCAGTTTAAAGCCCATTTCCTACGAGCAGTACTTC.